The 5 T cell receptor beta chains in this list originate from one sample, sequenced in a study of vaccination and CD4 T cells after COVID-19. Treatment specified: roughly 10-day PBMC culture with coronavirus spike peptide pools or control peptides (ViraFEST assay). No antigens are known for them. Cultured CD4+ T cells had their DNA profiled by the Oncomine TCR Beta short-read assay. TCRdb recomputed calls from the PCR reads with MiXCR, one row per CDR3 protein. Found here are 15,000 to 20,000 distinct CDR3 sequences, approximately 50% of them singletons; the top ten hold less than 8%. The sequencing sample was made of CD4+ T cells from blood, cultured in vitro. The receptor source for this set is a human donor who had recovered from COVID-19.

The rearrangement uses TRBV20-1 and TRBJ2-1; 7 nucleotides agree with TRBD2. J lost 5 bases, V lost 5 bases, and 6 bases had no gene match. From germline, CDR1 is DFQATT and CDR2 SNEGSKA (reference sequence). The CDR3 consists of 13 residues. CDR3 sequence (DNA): TGCAGTGCTTCCCCTAGCGGAAACAATGAGCAGTTCTTC. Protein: CSASPSGNNEQFF.

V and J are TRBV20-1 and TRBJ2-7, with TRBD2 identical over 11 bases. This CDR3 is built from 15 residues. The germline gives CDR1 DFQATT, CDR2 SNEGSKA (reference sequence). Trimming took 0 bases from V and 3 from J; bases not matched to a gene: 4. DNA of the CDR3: TGCAGTGCTAGAGACATGACTAGCGGGGTCTACGAGCAGTACTTC. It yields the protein CSARDMTSGVYEQYF.

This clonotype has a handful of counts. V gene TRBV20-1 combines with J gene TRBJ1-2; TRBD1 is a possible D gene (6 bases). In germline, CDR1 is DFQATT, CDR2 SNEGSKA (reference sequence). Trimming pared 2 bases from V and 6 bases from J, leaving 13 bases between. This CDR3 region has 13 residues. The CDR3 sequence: CSARRGTGDGYTF. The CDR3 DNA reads TGCAGTGCTAGAAGGGGGACCGGGGATGGCTACACCTTC.

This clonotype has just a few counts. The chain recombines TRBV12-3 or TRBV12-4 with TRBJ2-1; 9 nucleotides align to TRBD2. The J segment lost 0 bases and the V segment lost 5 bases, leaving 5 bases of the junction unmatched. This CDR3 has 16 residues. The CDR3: CASSTGLAPSYNEQFF. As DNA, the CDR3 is TGTGCCAGCAGTACTGGACTAGCGCCCTCCTACAATGAGCAGTTCTTC.

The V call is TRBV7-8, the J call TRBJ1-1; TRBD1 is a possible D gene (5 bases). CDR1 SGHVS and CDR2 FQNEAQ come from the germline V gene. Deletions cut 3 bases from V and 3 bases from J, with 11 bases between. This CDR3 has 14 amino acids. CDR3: CASSLEGRYTEAFF. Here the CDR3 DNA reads TGTGCCAGCAGCTTGGAGGGGAGGTACACTGAAGCTTTCTTT.